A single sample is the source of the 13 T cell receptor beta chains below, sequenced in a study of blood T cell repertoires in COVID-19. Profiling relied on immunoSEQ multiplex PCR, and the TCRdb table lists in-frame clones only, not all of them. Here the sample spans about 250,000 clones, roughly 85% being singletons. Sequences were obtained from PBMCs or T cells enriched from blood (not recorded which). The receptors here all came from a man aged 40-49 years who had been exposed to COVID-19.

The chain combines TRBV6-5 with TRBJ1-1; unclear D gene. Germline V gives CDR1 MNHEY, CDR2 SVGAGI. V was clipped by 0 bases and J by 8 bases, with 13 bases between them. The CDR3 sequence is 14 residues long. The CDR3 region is CASSYSGSPIEAFF. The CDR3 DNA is TGTGCCAGCAGTTACTCCGGTAGCCCCATAGAAGCTTTCTTT.

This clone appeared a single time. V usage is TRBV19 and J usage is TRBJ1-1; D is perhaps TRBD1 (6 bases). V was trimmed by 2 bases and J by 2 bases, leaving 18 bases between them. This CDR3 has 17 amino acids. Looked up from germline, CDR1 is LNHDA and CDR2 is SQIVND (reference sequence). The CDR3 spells CASSIRQGFGQNTEAFF. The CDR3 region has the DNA TGTGCCAGTAGTATACGGCAGGGGTTTGGACAAAACACTGAAGCTTTCTTT. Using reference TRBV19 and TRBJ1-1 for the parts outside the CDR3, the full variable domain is DGGITQSPKYLFRKEGQNVTLSCEQNLNHDAMYWYRQDPGQGLRLIYYSQIVNDFQKGDIAEGYSVSREKKESFPLTVTSAQKNPTAFYLCASSIRQGFGQNTEAFFGQGTRLTVV.

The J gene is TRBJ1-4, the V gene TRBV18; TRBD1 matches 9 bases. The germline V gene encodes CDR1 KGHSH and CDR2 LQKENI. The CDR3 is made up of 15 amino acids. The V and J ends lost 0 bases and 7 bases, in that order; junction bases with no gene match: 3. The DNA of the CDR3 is TGTGCCAGCTCACCACCAAACAGGGGGCGTGAAAAACTGTTTTTT. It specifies CASSPPNRGREKLFF.

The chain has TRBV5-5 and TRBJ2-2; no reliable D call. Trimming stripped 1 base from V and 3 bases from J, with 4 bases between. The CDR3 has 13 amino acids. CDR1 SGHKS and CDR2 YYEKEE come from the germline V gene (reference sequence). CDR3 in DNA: TGTGCCAGCAGCTTGTTCGACACCGGGGAGCTGTTTTTT. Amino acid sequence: CASSLFDTGELFF.

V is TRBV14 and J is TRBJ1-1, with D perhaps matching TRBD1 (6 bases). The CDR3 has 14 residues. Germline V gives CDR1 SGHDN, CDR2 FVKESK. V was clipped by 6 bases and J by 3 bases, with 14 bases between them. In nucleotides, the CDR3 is TGTGCCAGCAGTCGGACACAGGGTCACACTGAAGCTTTCTTT. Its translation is CASSRTQGHTEAFF.

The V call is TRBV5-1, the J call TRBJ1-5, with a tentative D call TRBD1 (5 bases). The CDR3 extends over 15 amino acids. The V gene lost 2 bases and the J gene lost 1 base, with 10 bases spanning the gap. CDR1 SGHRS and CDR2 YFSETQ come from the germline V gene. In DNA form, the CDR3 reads TGCGCCAGCAGCTTAAGGGGTGGAAGCAATCAGCCCCAGCATTTT. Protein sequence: CASSLRGGSNQPQHF.

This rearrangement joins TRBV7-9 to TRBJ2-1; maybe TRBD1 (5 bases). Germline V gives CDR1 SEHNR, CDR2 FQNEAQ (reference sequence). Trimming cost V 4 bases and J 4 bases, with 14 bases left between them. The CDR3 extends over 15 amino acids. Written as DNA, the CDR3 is TGTGCCAGCAGCTATGGGGCAGCAGGGTACAATGAGCAGTTCTTC. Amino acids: CASSYGAAGYNEQFF.

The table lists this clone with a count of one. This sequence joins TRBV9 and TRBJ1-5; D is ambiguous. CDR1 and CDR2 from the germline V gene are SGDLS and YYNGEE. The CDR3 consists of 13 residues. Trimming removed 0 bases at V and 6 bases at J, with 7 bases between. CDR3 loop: CASSVVPGQPQHF. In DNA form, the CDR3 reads TGTGCCAGCAGCGTAGTTCCAGGTCAGCCCCAGCATTTT.

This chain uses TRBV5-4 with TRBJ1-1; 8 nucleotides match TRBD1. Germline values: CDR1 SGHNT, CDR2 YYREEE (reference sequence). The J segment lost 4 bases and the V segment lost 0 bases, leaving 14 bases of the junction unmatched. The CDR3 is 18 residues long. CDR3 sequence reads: CASSLGAGGFPMGTEAFF. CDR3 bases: TGTGCCAGCAGCTTGGGGGCAGGGGGCTTTCCGATGGGCACTGAAGCTTTCTTT.

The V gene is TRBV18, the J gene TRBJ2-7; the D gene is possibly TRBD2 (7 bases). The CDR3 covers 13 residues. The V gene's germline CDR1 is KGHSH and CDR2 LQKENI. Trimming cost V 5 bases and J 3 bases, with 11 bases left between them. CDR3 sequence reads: CASSYREGYEQYF. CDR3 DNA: TGTGCCAGCTCATACAGGGAGGGCTACGAGCAGTACTTC.

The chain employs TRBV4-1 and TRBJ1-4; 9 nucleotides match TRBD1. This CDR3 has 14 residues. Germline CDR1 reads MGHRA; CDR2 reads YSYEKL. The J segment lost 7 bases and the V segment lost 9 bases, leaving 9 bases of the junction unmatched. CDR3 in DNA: TGCGCCAGTAAACCCGGGACAGGGTCTGAAAAACTGTTTTTT. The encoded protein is CASKPGTGSEKLFF.

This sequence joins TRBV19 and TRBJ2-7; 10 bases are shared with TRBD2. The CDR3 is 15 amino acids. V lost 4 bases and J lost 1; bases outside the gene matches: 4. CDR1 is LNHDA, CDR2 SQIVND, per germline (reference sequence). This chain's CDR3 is CASSRGLAASYEQYF. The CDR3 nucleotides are TGTGCCAGTAGTAGAGGACTAGCGGCTTCCTACGAGCAGTACTTC.

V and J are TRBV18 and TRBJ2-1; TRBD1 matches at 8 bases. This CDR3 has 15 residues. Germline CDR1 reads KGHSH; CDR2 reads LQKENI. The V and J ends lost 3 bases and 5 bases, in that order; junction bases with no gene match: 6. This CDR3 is CASSPSTGVDNEQFF. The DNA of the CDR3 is TGTGCCAGCTCACCCTCGACAGGGGTGGACAATGAGCAGTTCTTC.